This T cell receptor (beta chain) was captured by sequencing in a study of blood T cell repertoires in COVID-19. Study context: Researchers got acute and convalescent COVID-19 samples from the United States, Italy and Spain.

This CDR3 region has 15 residues. Per the original data handling: Amplification of reference gene primers provided the estimated nucleated cell counts. Profiling relied on immunoSEQ multiplex PCR, and the TCRdb table lists in-frame clones only, not all of them. The DNA was the basis for D and trimming; V, J and clone size are from that table. The sample has approximately 310,000 clones; over 75% are singletons. The TCR was taken from a man between 50 and 59 years old with active or convalescent COVID-19. Sequences were obtained from peripheral blood. This chain connects TRBV21-1 to TRBJ2-1; TRBD2 is the table's D call, not checked against the DNA. TRBV21-1 is listed as a pseudogene. The CDR3 sequence is CASSTARTSANEQFF. DNA for the CDR3: TGTGCCAGCAGCACGGCCAGGACTAGCGCCAATGAGCAGTTCTTC.